A selection of T cell receptor beta chains follows, all from one sample in a study of control samples from healthy donors and cancer patients. The table came from immunoSEQ multiplex PCR; TCRdb's copy has only in-frame clones and leaves some out. The sample carries under 150,000 clones, roughly 90% recorded once. The source material was blood. The receptors stem from a young man in good health. Both conserved end residues are part of each CDR3. The order of the fields is D gene, clone size, V gene, J gene, CDR3 protein, CDR3 DNA. A D gene is named only where the DNA matches it firmly. The listing skips clone size in some rows; elsewhere it reads once, few, many or a size class.

>.|.|TRBV2|TRBJ1-5
CASSEGRAYNQPQHF
TGTGCCAGCAGTGAAGGGAGGGCGTATAATCAGCCCCAGCATTTT
>.|.|TRBV28|TRBJ1-5
CASRDTLGGQPQHF
TGTGCCAGCAGAGACACCTTGGGAGGCCAGCCCCAGCATTTT
>.|.|TRBV29-1|TRBJ2-5
CSVEDQRGQETQYF
TGCAGCGTTGAAGATCAAAGGGGCCAAGAGACCCAGTACTTC
>TRBD1|.|TRBV28|TRBJ2-7
CASTPGTAYEQYF
TGTGCCAGCACCCCCGGGACAGCCTACGAGCAGTACTTC
>TRBD1|.|TRBV13|TRBJ1-5
CASSRNDRVPYNSNQPQHF
TGTGCCAGCAGCCGAAACGACAGGGTTCCCTACAATAGCAATCAGCCCCAGCATTTT
>.|few|TRBV7-9|TRBJ2-5
CASSLVGHQETQYF
TGTGCCAGCAGCTTAGTGGGTCACCAAGAGACCCAGTACTTC
>.|.|TRBV7-9|TRBJ1-1
CASSLGSTTEAFF
TGTGCCAGCAGCTTAGGAAGTACCACTGAAGCTTTCTTT
>.|.|TRBV2|TRBJ1-4
CASSEGPRGSRKLFF
TGTGCCAGCAGTGAAGGACCAAGAGGCTCGAGGAAACTGTTTTTT
>.|.|TRBV7-3|TRBJ2-1
CASSSLGLHEQFF
TGTGCCAGCAGCTCCCTGGGACTCCATGAGCAGTTCTTC
>.|once|TRBV11-3|TRBJ2-1
CASSHHINNEQFF
TGTGCCAGCAGCCACCACATCAACAATGAGCAGTTCTTC
>.|once|TRBV9|TRBJ2-2
CASSVVSVAGTGELFF
TGTGCCAGCAGCGTAGTTTCGGTGGCGGGTACCGGGGAGCTGTTTTTT
>.|.|TRBV7-3|TRBJ1-1
CASSLLGSPNTEAFF
TGTGCCAGCAGCTTACTCGGCAGTCCGAACACTGAAGCTTTCTTT
>.|once|TRBV28|TRBJ2-3
CASRGGERVTDTQYF
TGTGCCAGCAGAGGCGGCGAGAGGGTCACAGATACGCAGTATTTT
>TRBD1|.|TRBV7-2|TRBJ2-7
CASRDRGLHYEQYF
TGTGCCAGCAGGGACAGGGGGCTTCATTACGAGCAGTACTTC
>.|.|TRBV21-1|TRBJ1-1
CASRSRGGMNTEAFF
TGTGCCAGCAGATCGAGGGGAGGGATGAACACTGAAGCTTTCTTT
>.|.|TRBV27|TRBJ1-6
CASSLGGFGSPLHF
TGTGCCAGCAGTTTAGGGGGGTTTGGTTCACCCCTCCACTTT
>.|.|TRBV4-1|TRBJ2-7
CASSQVLRKNPYEQYF
TGCGCCAGCAGCCAAGTCTTGCGGAAAAATCCCTACGAGCAGTACTTC
>.|.|TRBV28|TRBJ1-1
CASSLISTLNTEAFF
TGTGCCAGCAGTTTGATCTCTACACTAAACACTGAAGCTTTCTTT
>TRBD1|.|TRBV27|TRBJ2-7
CASSWTGDAYEQYF
TGTGCCAGCAGCTGGACAGGGGATGCCTACGAGCAGTACTTC
>TRBD2|.|TRBV11-2|TRBJ2-1
CASSSRTSVYNEQFF
TGTGCCAGCAGCTCCCGGACTAGCGTCTACAATGAGCAGTTCTTC
>TRBD2|.|TRBV30|TRBJ2-1
CAWSVSGGQVQFF
TGTGCCTGGAGTGTTAGCGGGGGTCAAGTGCAGTTCTTC
>.|.|TRBV28|TRBJ1-2
CASSLGGSGYGYTF
TGTGCCAGCAGTCTAGGGGGTTCGGGCTATGGCTACACCTTC
>.|.|TRBV2|TRBJ1-2
CASSGGSNYGYTF
TGTGCCAGCAGTGGGGGGTCGAACTATGGCTACACCTTC
>TRBD2|.|TRBV24-1|TRBJ2-3
CATSDTSGVREVDTQYF
TGTGCCACCAGTGACACTAGCGGGGTCCGGGAGGTAGATACGCAGTATTTT
>.|few|TRBV20-1|TRBJ1-5
CSASGRNSNQPQHF
TGCAGTGCTAGTGGGAGAAATAGCAATCAGCCCCAGCATTTT
>.|.|TRBV28|TRBJ2-1
CASRAGSSYNEQFF
TGTGCCAGCAGAGCAGGGTCTTCCTACAATGAGCAGTTCTTC
>.|.|TRBV7-8|TRBJ1-3
CASGGQRASGNTIYF
TGTGCCAGCGGTGGACAGAGAGCCTCTGGAAACACCATATATTTT
>.|.|TRBV28|TRBJ1-1
CASSLFDPPKTSFF
TGTGCCAGCAGTTTATTTGATCCCCCCAAGACGTCTTTCTTT
>TRBD2|.|TRBV11-2|TRBJ2-1
CASSLARTSGGVSYNEQFF
TGTGCCAGCAGCTTAGCTAGGACTAGCGGGGGGGTATCCTACAATGAGCAGTTCTTC
>.|.|TRBV6-5|TRBJ1-2
CASSYPRERSYGYTF
TGTGCCAGCAGTTACCCTCGGGAACGGAGCTATGGCTACACCTTC
>TRBD2|.|TRBV7-9|TRBJ2-4
CASSLALGLAGAKNIQYF
TGTGCCAGCAGCTTAGCGCTCGGGCTAGCGGGAGCCAAAAACATTCAGTACTTC
>.|.|TRBV6-1|TRBJ2-1
CASSEDQISSNEQFF
TGTGCCAGCAGTGAGGACCAGATAAGCTCCAATGAGCAGTTCTTC
>.|.|TRBV30|TRBJ2-3
CAWSVVADTQYF
TGTGCCTGGAGTGTCGTCGCGGATACGCAGTATTTT
>TRBD1|.|TRBV6-4|TRBJ2-3
CASSPGQDGDTQYF
TGTGCCAGCAGTCCGGGACAGGATGGAGATACGCAGTATTTT
>TRBD2|.|TRBV18|TRBJ2-5
CASSLLLTSGTKETQYF
TGTGCCAGCTCACTCCTACTGACTAGCGGGACCAAAGAGACCCAGTACTTC
>.|.|TRBV28|TRBJ2-5
CASSLSVGAAEETQYF
TGTGCCAGCAGTTTATCTGTTGGGGCAGCCGAAGAGACCCAGTACTTC
>.|.|TRBV3-1/TRBV3-2|TRBJ1-1
CASSQDRGIEGRVTEAFF
TGTGCCAGCAGCCAAGATCGGGGGATTGAGGGGAGGGTGACTGAAGCTTTCTTT
>TRBD1|.|TRBV24-1|TRBJ1-2
CATSGPGQALNGYTF
TGTGCCACCAGTGGACCGGGACAGGCCCTCAATGGCTACACCTTC
>.|.|TRBV7-3|TRBJ1-3
CASSLTGSSGNTIYF
TGTGCCAGCAGCTTAACAGGGAGCTCTGGAAACACCATATATTTT
>.|.|TRBV18|TRBJ2-7
CASSPSAYEQYF
TGTGCCAGCTCACCCAGTGCCTACGAGCAGTACTTC